What follows are 28 T cell receptor beta chains derived from one specimen sequenced in a study of shared clonotypes between healthy human individuals. Profiling relied on immunoSEQ multiplex PCR, and the TCRdb table lists in-frame clones only, not all of them. The data show over 1.5 million clones, with under 99% seen just once and 0.45% held by the top ten. Sequencing was carried out using naive CD4+ T cells sorted from blood. Subset meaning: CD45RA+ positively selected. The receptor source for this set is a man younger than 45 in good health.

The chain carries TRBV19 and TRBJ2-7; D possibly uses TRBD1 or TRBD2 (5 bases each). Germline lookup yields CDR1 LNHDA and CDR2 SQIVND (reference sequence). The CDR3 runs 14 residues. V dropped 5 bases and J dropped 4 bases, with 15 bases sitting between them. CDR3 sequence (DNA): TGTGCCAGTAGTCGGGCGAGAGAGGGGTACGAGCAGTACTTC. As protein: CASSRAREGYEQYF.

This clone occurred once. The identical CDR3 is also encoded by other nucleotide sequences in the sample. The J gene is TRBJ2-7, the V gene TRBV5-4; D is uncertain. Trimming stripped 0 bases from V and 1 base from J, with 11 bases between. The CDR3 spans 15 residues. Germline V gene sequence: CDR1 SGHNT, CDR2 YYREEE (reference sequence). CDR3 protein: CASSLGGTPSYEQYF. CDR3 coding DNA: TGTGCCAGCAGCTTGGGGGGAACACCTTCCTACGAGCAGTACTTC.

V is TRBV10-1 and J is TRBJ2-5, with no clear D. The V and J ends lost 6 bases and 3 bases respectively, with 2 bases between them. There are 10 residues in the CDR3. CDR1 WNHNN and CDR2 SYGVQD come from the germline V gene (reference sequence). In nucleotides, the CDR3 is TGCGCCAGCAGCAAAGAGACCCAGTACTTC. Residues: CASSKETQYF.

The chain carries TRBV5-1 and TRBJ2-2; tentative D call: TRBD2 (7 bases). V gave up 0 bases and J gave up 6 bases, with 15 bases separating them. The CDR3 contains 16 residues. Germline values: CDR1 SGHRS, CDR2 YFSETQ. In nucleotides, the CDR3 is TGCGCCAGCAGCTTGGATGGCGGGGGCAGGGCCGGGGAGCTGTTTTTT. As protein: CASSLDGGGRAGELFF.

V usage is TRBV28 and J usage is TRBJ2-7, with TRBD2 identical over 7 bases. J gave up 4 bases and V 2 bases, and 5 bases lay outside the gene matches. This CDR3 contains 14 residues. The V gene's germline CDR1 is MDHEN and CDR2 SYDVKM. CDR3 nucleotides: TGTGCCAGCAGTTTAGGCGGGAGTGTTTACGAGCAGTACTTC. Translation gives CASSLGGSVYEQYF. The full variable domain, its missing parts supplied by reference TRBV28 and TRBJ2-7, is DVKVTQSSRYLVKRTGEKVFLECVQDMDHENMFWYRQDPGLGLRLIYFSYDVKMKEKGDIPEGYSVSREKKERFSLILESASTNQTSMYLCASSLGGSVYEQYFGPGTRLTVT.

This clone was detected only once. The gene calls are TRBV5-8 and TRBJ1-5; D uncertain. Germline V gives CDR1 SGHTS, CDR2 YDEGEE. V shed 4 bases and J shed 5 bases, with 4 bases lying between them. The CDR3 spans 11 residues. The CDR3 is CASSEHQPQHF. For the CDR3, the DNA is TGTGCCAGCAGCGAGCATCAGCCCCAGCATTTT.

The rearrangement joins TRBV9 to TRBJ1-2; D remains ambiguous. Germline V gives CDR1 SGDLS, CDR2 YYNGEE. This CDR3 spans 15 amino acids. V was cut by 0 bases and J by 6 bases, with 15 bases left in between. In nucleotides, the CDR3 is TGTGCCAGCAGCGTAGCTGGGAACGAAGGGAATGGCTACACCTTC. Its translation is CASSVAGNEGNGYTF.

The rearrangement joins TRBV4-3 to TRBJ2-1, with 14 nucleotides matching TRBD2. Germline V gene lookup returns CDR1 LGHNA and CDR2 YSLEER. The CDR3 is made up of 17 amino acids. The trim removed 2 bases at V and 9 bases at J, leaving 9 bases unmatched. CDR3 sequence: CASSQIRLAGGPSEQFF. The DNA for the CDR3 is TGCGCCAGCAGCCAAATTCGACTAGCGGGAGGGCCGAGTGAGCAGTTCTTC.

The gene calls are TRBV6-4 and TRBJ2-3; the match to TRBD2 covers 10 bases. Germline V gives CDR1 MRHNA, CDR2 SNTAGT. V shed 3 bases and J 1 base; nucleotides not matched to a gene: 4. This CDR3 is 16 amino acids long. CDR3 protein: CASSEQGLAGTDTQYF. The CDR3 DNA is TGTGCCAGCAGTGAACAAGGACTAGCGGGCACAGATACGCAGTATTTT.

The chain employs TRBV5-1 and TRBJ2-2, with 13 positions matching TRBD2. V trimming: 5 bases; J trimming: 9 bases; junction bases outside the gene matches: 10. Per the germline V gene, CDR1 is SGHRS and CDR2 is YFSETQ. The length of the CDR3 is 16 residues. CDR3 loop: CASRELAGGPSRELFF. The CDR3 DNA reads TGCGCCAGCAGAGAACTAGCGGGAGGGCCCTCGAGGGAGCTGTTTTTT.

CDR3 sequence: CASSSTAGHYEQYF. The DNA for the CDR3 is TGTGCCAGCAGCTCAACAGCCGGACACTACGAGCAGTACTTC. The chain carries TRBV7-6 and TRBJ2-7; possible D gene TRBD1, 5 bases. Germline loops: CDR1 SGHVS, CDR2 FNYEAQ. The V end was cut by 4 bases, the J end by 3 bases, with 13 bases between. The CDR3 loop spans 14 amino acids.

This chain links TRBV19 with TRBJ1-2; 9 bases match TRBD1. Per germline, CDR1 LNHDA and CDR2 SQIVND (reference sequence). The CDR3 totals 14 residues. J gave up 6 bases and V 11 bases, and 13 bases lay outside the gene matches. CDR3 region: CAATRDREWDGYTF. CDR3 sequence (DNA): TGTGCCGCCACCCGGGACAGGGAGTGGGATGGCTACACCTTC.

Notes on this clone: One junction end disagrees with the germline gene, perhaps due to a read error. The chain uses TRBV2 and TRBJ2-1; unclear D gene. The CDR3 has 12 residues. Per the germline V gene, CDR1 is SNHLY and CDR2 is FYNNEI. CDR3 bases: TGTGCCAGCAGGGAAGACTCCAATGAGCAGTTCTTC. As protein: CASREDSNEQFF.

The chain recombines TRBV5-4 with TRBJ2-7, with 7 bases fitting TRBD1. Looked up from germline, CDR1 is SGHNT and CDR2 is YYREEE (reference sequence). The CDR3 has 14 residues. V lost 4 bases, J lost 1 base, and 5 bases stayed unmatched. Here the CDR3 reads CASSTETGSYEQYF. CDR3 nucleotides: TGTGCCAGCAGCACGGAGACAGGGTCCTACGAGCAGTACTTC.

The chain has TRBV28 and TRBJ2-5, with D hard to call. The CDR3 runs to 10 residues. The germline V and J ends were trimmed by 8 bases and 5 bases, with 6 bases remaining between them. CDR1 is MDHEN and CDR2 is SYDVKM in the germline V gene. DNA of the CDR3: TGTGCCAGCTTCGGGGAGACCCAGTACTTC. It codes for CASFGETQYF.

The rearrangement joins TRBV9 to TRBJ2-7; 9 nucleotides align to TRBD2. The V segment lost 0 bases and the J segment 2 bases; nucleotides outside the gene matches: 3. The CDR3 extends over 15 amino acids. CDR1 is SGDLS and CDR2 is YYNGEE in the germline V gene. Written as DNA, the CDR3 is TGTGCCAGCAGCGTAGAAGCGGGAGGTACCTACGAGCAGTACTTC. It translates to CASSVEAGGTYEQYF.

The chain couples TRBV7-9 to TRBJ2-7; D may be TRBD2 (6 bases). V shed 5 bases and J shed 1 base, with 12 bases lying between them. The CDR3 sequence is 14 residues long. Germline-derived CDR1 and CDR2 are SEHNR and FQNEAQ (reference sequence). The CDR3 is CASSPRGKSYEQYF. The CDR3 DNA reads TGTGCCAGCAGCCCCCGGGGGAAATCCTACGAGCAGTACTTC.

The V and J genes are TRBV11-1 and TRBJ2-7, with D maybe TRBD1 (6 bases). V gave up 5 bases and J gave up 3 bases, with 11 bases separating them. Germline CDR1 and CDR2: SGHAT and FQDESV (reference sequence). The CDR3 length is 13 residues. The DNA of the CDR3 is TGTGCCAGCAGCCGCACAGGGATCTACGAGCAGTACTTC. Translation: CASSRTGIYEQYF.

V and J are TRBV11-3 and TRBJ2-3, with TRBD2 identical over 14 bases. CDR3 length: 15 residues. V dropped 1 base and J dropped 6; count of bases not matched to a gene: 0. Per germline, CDR1 SGHNT and CDR2 YENEEA. CDR3 nucleotides: TGTGCCAGCAGCTTAGGACTAGCGGGAGGGGATACGCAGTATTTT. As protein: CASSLGLAGGDTQYF.

This rearrangement joins TRBV10-2 to TRBJ1-5; D gene uncertain. The V end lost 7 bases, the J end lost 2 bases, and 18 bases lay between the germline ends. The CDR3 has 16 amino acids. Per the germline V gene, CDR1 is WSHSY and CDR2 is SAAADI. The CDR3 protein is CASNGGSGVGNQPQHF. The DNA of the CDR3 is TGCGCCAGCAACGGAGGGTCGGGTGTCGGCAATCAGCCCCAGCATTTT.

For this clone: This sample also contains other DNA sequences that code for the same CDR3. This chain joins TRBV5-1 and TRBJ2-7; D unresolved. V was shortened by 3 bases and J by 0 bases, with 1 base between the two germline ends. Germline CDR1 reads SGHRS; CDR2 reads YFSETQ. The CDR3 has 11 amino acids. Here the CDR3 reads CASSSSYEQYF. CDR3 bases: TGCGCCAGCAGCTCCTCCTACGAGCAGTACTTC.

The rearrangement joins TRBV6-1 to TRBJ1-2; D is unresolved. The germline V gene encodes CDR1 MNHNS and CDR2 SASEGT. The V and J ends lost 5 bases and 3 bases respectively, with 7 bases between them. The CDR3 contains 12 residues. CDR3 in amino acids: CASSPRDYGYTF. For the CDR3, the DNA is TGTGCCAGCAGTCCGAGGGACTATGGCTACACCTTC.

The chain recombines TRBV18 with TRBJ1-2, with D uncertain. CDR1 and CDR2 from the germline V gene are KGHSH and LQKENI. V was clipped by 2 bases and J by 5 bases, with 18 bases between them. The length of the CDR3 is 16 residues. The CDR3 sequence: CASSPSGSEGRYGYTF. For the CDR3, the DNA is TGTGCCAGCTCACCATCTGGGTCGGAGGGAAGATATGGCTACACCTTC. The full variable domain, in which reference TRBV18 and TRBJ1-2 provide the parts outside the CDR3, is NAGVMQNPRHLVRRRGQEARLRCSPMKGHSHVYWYRQLPEEGLKFMVYLQKENIIDESGMPKERFSAEFPKEGPSILRIQQVVRGDSAAYFCASSPSGSEGRYGYTFGSGTRLTVV.

This clone was observed a single time. As DNA, the CDR3 is TGCAGCGTAGCGATTCGAGACGCATCGACAGGACGGCCCCGCTACGAGCAGTACTTC. Protein sequence: CSVAIRDASTGRPRYEQYF. This chain joins TRBV29-1 and TRBJ2-7; D is possibly TRBD1 (6 bases). Trimming removed 6 bases at V and 3 bases at J, with 33 bases between. Germline values: CDR1 SQVTM, CDR2 ANQGSEA. CDR3 length equals 19 residues.

The gene calls are TRBV7-8 and TRBJ1-1, with D possibly TRBD1 on 5 matching bases. From germline, CDR1 is SGHVS and CDR2 FQNEAQ. The ends were cut back, 3 bases at V and 4 bases at J, with 12 bases in the middle. The CDR3 spans 14 residues. The CDR3 coding sequence is TGTGCCAGCAGCTTCGGGGGGTATGGCACTGAAGCTTTCTTT. Protein: CASSFGGYGTEAFF.

V gene TRBV2 combines with J gene TRBJ2-5; D is perhaps TRBD2 (5 bases). Trimming left V 6 bases short and J 2 bases short, with 13 bases between. CDR1 and CDR2 from the germline V gene are SNHLY and FYNNEI. CDR3 length: 14 amino acids. CDR3 sequence (DNA): TGTGCCAGCAGGGACTTCTGGAGTCAAGAGACCCAGTACTTC. It codes for CASRDFWSQETQYF.

The chain combines TRBV6-1 with TRBJ2-1; D is possibly TRBD1 or TRBD2 (6 bases each). CDR1 MNHNS and CDR2 SASEGT come from the germline V gene. The CDR3 consists of 16 residues. V lost 4 bases and J 3 bases, leaving 16 bases between the germline ends. The CDR3 sequence: CASSALTGGLYNEQFF. Written as DNA, the CDR3 is TGTGCCAGCAGTGCCCTCACTGGGGGGCTCTACAATGAGCAGTTCTTC.

This chain uses TRBV7-6 with TRBJ2-5; the match to TRBD2 covers 8 bases. With 2 bases clipped from V and 4 bases from J, the junction kept 6 bases outside the gene matches. This CDR3 contains 15 residues. The germline V gene has CDR1 SGHVS and CDR2 FNYEAQ. CDR3 sequence reads: CASSLSTGRGETQYF. CDR3 DNA sequence: TGTGCCAGCAGCTTATCTACCGGGAGGGGAGAGACCCAGTACTTC.